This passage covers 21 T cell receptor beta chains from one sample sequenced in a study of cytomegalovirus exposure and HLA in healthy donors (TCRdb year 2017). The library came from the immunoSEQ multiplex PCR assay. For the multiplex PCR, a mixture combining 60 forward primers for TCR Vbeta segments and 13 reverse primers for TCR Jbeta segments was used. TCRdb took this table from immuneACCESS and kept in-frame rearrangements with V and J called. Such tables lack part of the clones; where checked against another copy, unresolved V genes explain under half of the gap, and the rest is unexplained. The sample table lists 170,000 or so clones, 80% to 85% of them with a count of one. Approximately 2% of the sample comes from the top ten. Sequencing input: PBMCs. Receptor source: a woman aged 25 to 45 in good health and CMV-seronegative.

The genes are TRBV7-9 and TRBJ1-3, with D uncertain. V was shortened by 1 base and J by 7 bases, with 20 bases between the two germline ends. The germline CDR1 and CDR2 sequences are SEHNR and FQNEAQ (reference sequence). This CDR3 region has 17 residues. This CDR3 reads CASSLGLEGRVSNTIYF. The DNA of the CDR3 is TGTGCCAGCAGCTTAGGACTCGAGGGAAGGGTCTCCAACACCATATATTTT.

The CDR3 DNA reads as TGTGCAAGTCGCTTAGGGCGGACAGGAGAAGGATATAAATCCTTC. Translation: CASRLGRTGEGYKSF. The V and J genes are TRBV12-2 and TRBJ1-2; the D call TRBD1 from the table was never checked on the DNA. TRBV12-2 is deemed a pseudogene. This CDR3 spans 15 amino acids.

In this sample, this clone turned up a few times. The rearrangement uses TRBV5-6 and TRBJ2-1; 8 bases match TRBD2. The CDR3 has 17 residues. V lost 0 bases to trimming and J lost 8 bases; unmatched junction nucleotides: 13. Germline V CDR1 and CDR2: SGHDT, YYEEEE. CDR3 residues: CASSLERVGTRFYEQFF. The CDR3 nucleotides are TGTGCCAGCAGCTTGGAGAGGGTCGGGACTAGATTTTATGAGCAGTTCTTC.

This CDR3 is CASSQTGIYDEQYF. The CDR3 nucleotides are TGTGCCAGCTCACAGACAGGGATCTACGACGAGCAGTACTTC. The V call is TRBV18, the J call TRBJ2-7, with 7 bases matching TRBD1. The V segment lost 4 bases and the J segment 5 bases; nucleotides outside the gene matches: 8. Germline loops: CDR1 KGHSH, CDR2 LQKENI. CDR3 length equals 14 residues.

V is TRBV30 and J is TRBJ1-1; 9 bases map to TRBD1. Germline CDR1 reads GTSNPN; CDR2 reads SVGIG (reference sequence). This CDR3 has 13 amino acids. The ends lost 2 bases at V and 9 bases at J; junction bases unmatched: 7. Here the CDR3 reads CAWSSTGQGKAFF. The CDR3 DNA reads TGTGCCTGGAGTTCAACGGGACAGGGCAAAGCTTTCTTT. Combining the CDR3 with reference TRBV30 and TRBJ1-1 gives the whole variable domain SQTIHQWPATLVQPVGSPLSLECTVEGTSNPNLYWYRQAAGRGLQLLFYSVGIGQISSEVPQNLSASRPQDRQFILSSKKLLLSDSGFYLCAWSSTGQGKAFFGQGTRLTVV.

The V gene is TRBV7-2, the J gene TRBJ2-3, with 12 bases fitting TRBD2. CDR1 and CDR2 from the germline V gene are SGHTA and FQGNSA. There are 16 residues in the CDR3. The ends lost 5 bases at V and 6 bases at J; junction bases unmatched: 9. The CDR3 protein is CASSPRLAGVSDTQYF. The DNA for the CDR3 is TGTGCCAGCAGCCCGCGACTAGCGGGGGTCTCGGATACGCAGTATTTT. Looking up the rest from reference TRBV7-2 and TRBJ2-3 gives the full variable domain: GAGVSQSPSNKVTEKGKDVELRCDPISGHTALYWYRQSLGQGLEFLIYFQGNSAPDKSGLPSDRFSAERTGGSVSTLTIQRTQQEDSAVYLCASSPRLAGVSDTQYFGPGTRLTVL.

CDR3 bases: TGTGCCAGCTCACCCGGACTGGACAGGGCCTATGGCTACACCTTC. Protein sequence: CASSPGLDRAYGYTF. The V gene is TRBV18, the J gene TRBJ1-2, with 8 positions matching TRBD1. This CDR3 contains 15 residues. Trimming took 3 bases from V and 4 from J; bases not matched to a gene: 7. Germline V lookup: CDR1 KGHSH, CDR2 LQKENI.

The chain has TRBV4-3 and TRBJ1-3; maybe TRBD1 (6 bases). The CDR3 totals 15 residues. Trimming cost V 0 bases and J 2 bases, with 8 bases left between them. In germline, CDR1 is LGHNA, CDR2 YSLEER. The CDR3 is CASSQDRGPGNTIYF. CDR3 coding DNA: TGCGCCAGCAGCCAAGACAGGGGACCTGGAAACACCATATATTTT.

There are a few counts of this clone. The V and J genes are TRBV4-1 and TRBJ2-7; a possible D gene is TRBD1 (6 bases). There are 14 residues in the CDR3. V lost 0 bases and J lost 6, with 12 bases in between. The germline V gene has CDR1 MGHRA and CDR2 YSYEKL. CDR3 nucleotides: TGCGCCAGCAGCCAAGATCAGGGGACGCCCGAGCAGTACTTC. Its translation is CASSQDQGTPEQYF.

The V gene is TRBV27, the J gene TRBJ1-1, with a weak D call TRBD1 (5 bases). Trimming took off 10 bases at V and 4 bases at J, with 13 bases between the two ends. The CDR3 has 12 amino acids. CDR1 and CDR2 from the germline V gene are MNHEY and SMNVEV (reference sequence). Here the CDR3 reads CATARGSTEAFF. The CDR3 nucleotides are TGTGCCACCGCGCGGGGGTCCACTGAAGCTTTCTTT.

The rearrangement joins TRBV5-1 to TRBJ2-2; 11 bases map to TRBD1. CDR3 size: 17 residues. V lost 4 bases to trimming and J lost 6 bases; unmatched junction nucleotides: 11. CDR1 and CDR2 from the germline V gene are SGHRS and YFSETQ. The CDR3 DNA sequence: TGCGCCAGCAGCAGGACAGGGGGCGGTTTTTATTCCGGGGAGCTGTTTTTT. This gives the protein CASSRTGGGFYSGELFF.

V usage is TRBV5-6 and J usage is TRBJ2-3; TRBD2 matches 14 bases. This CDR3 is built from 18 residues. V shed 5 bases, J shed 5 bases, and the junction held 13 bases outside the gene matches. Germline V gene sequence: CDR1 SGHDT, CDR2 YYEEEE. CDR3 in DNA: TGTGCCAGCAGGCCGGGACTAGCGGGAGATAGGGGTGGAGATACGCAGTATTTT. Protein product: CASRPGLAGDRGGDTQYF.

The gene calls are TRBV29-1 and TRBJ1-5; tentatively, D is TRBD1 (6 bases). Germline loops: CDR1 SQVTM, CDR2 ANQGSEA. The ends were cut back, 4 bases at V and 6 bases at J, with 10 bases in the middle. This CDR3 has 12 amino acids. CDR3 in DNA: TGCAGCGTTGCAGGGGTAGGTCAGCCCCAGCATTTT. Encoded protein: CSVAGVGQPQHF.

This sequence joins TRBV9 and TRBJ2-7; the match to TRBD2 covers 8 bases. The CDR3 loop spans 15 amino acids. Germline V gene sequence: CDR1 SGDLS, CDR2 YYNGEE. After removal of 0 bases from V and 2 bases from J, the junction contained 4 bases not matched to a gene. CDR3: CASSVGAGGTYEQYF. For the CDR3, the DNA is TGTGCCAGCAGCGTAGGTGCGGGAGGCACCTACGAGCAGTACTTC.

The CDR3 nucleotides are TGTGCCAGCAGTGTTGACAGGATAAACAATGAGCAGTTCTTC. Protein: CASSVDRINNEQFF. The chain recombines TRBV28 with TRBJ2-1; maybe TRBD1 (6 bases). Germline V lookup: CDR1 MDHEN, CDR2 SYDVKM. The CDR3 extends over 14 amino acids. Deletions cut 5 bases from V and 5 bases from J, with 13 bases between.

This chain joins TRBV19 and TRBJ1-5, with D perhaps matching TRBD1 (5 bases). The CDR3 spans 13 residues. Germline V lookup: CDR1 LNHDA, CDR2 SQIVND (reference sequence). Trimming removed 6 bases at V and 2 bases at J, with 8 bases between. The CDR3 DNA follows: TGTGCCAGTAGGGACACTGGCAATCAGCCCCAGCATTTT. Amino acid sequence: CASRDTGNQPQHF.

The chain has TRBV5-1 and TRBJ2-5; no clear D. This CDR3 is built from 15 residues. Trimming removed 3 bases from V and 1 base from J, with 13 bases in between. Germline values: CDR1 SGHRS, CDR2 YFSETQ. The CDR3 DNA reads TGCGCCAGCAGCTCCGACGGCGGCCCCCAAGAGACCCAGTACTTC. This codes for CASSSDGGPQETQYF. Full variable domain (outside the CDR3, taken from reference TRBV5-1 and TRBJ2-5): KAGVTQTPRYLIKTRGQQVTLSCSPISGHRSVSWYQQTPGQGLQFLFEYFSETQRNKGNFPGRFSGRQFSNSRSEMNVSTLELGDSALYLCASSSDGGPQETQYFGPGTRLLVL.

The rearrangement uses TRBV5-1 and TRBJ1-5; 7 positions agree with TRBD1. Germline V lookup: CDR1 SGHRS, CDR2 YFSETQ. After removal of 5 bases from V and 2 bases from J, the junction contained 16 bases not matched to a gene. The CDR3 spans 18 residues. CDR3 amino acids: CASRPGGEGAFRNQPQHF. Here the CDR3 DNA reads TGCGCCAGCAGGCCCGGGGGGGAGGGGGCGTTTCGCAATCAGCCCCAGCATTTT. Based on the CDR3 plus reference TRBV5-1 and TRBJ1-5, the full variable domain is KAGVTQTPRYLIKTRGQQVTLSCSPISGHRSVSWYQQTPGQGLQFLFEYFSETQRNKGNFPGRFSGRQFSNSRSEMNVSTLELGDSALYLCASRPGGEGAFRNQPQHFGDGTRLSIL.

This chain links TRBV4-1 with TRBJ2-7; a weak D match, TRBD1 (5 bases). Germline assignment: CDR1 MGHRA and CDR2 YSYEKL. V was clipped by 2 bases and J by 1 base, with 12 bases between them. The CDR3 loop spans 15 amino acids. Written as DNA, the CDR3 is TGCGCCAGCAGCCAACAGGGCTTATCGTCCTACGAGCAGTACTTC. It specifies CASSQQGLSSYEQYF.

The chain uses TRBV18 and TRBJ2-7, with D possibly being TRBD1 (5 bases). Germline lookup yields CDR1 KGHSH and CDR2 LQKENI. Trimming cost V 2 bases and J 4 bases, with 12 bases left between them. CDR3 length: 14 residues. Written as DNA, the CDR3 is TGTGCCAGCTCACCAGGATCTACAGGTTACGAGCAGTACTTC. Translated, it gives CASSPGSTGYEQYF.

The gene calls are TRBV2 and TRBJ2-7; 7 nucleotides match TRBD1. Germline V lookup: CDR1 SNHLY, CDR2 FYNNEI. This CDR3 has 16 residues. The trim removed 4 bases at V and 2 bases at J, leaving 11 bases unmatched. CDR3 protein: CASSGSTGTETYEQYF. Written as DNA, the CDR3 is TGTGCCAGCAGTGGCTCCACGGGGACAGAGACCTACGAGCAGTACTTC.